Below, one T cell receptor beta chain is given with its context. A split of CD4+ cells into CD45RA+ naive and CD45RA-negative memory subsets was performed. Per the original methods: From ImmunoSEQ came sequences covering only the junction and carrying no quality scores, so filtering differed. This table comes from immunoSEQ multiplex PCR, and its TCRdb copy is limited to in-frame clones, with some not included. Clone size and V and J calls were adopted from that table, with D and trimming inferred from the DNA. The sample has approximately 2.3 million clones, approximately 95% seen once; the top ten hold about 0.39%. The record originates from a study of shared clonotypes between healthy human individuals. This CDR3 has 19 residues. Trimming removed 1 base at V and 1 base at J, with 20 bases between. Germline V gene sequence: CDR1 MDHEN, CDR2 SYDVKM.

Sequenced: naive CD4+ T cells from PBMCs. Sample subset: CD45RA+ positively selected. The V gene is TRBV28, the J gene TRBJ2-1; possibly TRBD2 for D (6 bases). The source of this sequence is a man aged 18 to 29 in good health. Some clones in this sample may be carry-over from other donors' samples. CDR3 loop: CASSLSYLGRTTSYNEQFF. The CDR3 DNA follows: TGTGCCAGCAGTTTATCGTATTTGGGGCGGACTACTTCCTACAATGAGCAGTTCTTC.